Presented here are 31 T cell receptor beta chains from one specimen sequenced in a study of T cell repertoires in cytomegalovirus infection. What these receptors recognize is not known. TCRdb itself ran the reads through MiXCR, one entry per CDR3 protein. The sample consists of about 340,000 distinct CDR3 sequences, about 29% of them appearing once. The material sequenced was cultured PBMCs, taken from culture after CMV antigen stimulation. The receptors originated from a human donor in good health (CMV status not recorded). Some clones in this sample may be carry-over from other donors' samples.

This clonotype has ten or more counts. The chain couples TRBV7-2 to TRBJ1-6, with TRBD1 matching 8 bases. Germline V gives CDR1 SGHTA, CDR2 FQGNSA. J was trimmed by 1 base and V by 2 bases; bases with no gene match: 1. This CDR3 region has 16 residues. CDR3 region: CASSLQGASYNSPLHF. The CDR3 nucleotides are TGTGCCAGCAGCTTACAGGGGGCTTCCTATAATTCACCCCTCCACTTT.

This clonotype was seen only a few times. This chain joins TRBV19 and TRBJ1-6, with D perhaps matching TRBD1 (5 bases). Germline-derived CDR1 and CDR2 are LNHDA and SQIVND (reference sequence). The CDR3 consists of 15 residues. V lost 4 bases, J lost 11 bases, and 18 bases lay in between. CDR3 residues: CASSRTGPKLTPLHF. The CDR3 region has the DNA TGTGCCAGTAGTAGAACGGGACCTAAGTTGACACCCCTCCACTTT.

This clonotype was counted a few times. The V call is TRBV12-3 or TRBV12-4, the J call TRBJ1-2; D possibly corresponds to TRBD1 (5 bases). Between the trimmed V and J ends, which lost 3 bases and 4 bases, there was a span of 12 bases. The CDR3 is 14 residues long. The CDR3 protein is CASSFSGGSYGYTF. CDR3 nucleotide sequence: TGTGCCAGCAGTTTCTCCGGGGGAAGCTATGGCTACACCTTC.

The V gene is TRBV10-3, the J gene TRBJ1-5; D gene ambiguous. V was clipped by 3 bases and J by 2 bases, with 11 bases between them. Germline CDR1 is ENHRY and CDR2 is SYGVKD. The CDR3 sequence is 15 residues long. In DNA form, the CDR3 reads TGTGCCATCAGTGATGGAGGGATGGGCAATCAGCCCCAGCATTTT. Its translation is CAISDGGMGNQPQHF.

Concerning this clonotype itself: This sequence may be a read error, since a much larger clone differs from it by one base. The CDR3 sequence: CATSRAGTLEAFF. The DNA of the CDR3 is TGTGCCACCAGCCGCGCTGGGACTCTTGAAGCTTTCTTT. The chain is built from TRBV14 and TRBJ1-1; a weak D match, TRBD1 (5 bases). The V gene's germline CDR1 is SGHDN and CDR2 FVKESK. The CDR3 loop spans 13 amino acids.

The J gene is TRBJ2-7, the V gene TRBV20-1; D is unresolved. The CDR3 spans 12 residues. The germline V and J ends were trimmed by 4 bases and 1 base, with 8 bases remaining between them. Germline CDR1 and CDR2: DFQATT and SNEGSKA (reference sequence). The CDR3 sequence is CSAKLRSYEQYF. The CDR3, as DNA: TGCAGTGCTAAGTTACGGTCCTACGAGCAGTACTTC.

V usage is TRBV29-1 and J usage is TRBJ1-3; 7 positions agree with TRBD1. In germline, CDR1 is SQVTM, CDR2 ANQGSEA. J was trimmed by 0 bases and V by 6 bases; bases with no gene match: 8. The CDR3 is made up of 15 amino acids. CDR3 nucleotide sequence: TGCAGCGTATCTCACAGGGGTAGCTCTGGAAACACCATATATTTT. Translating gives CSVSHRGSSGNTIYF.

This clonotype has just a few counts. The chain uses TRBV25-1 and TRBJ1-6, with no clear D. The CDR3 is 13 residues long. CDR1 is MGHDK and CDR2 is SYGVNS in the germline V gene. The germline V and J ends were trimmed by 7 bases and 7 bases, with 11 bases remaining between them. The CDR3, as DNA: TGTGCCAGCACCTTGGCCACCAATTCACCCCTCCACTTT. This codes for CASTLATNSPLHF.

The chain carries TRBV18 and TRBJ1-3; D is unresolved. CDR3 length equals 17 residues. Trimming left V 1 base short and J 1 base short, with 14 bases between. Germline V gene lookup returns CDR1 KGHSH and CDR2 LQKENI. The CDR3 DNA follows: TGTGCCAGCTCACCACGGTTGACAAAGAGATCTGGAAACACCATATATTTT. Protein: CASSPRLTKRSGNTIYF.

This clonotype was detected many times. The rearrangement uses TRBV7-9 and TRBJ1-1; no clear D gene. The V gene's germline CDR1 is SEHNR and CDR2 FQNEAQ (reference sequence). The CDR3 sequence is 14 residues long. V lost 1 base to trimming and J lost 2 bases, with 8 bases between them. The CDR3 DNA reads TGTGCCAGCAGCTTAGGGAGTTTAAACACTGAAGCTTTCTTT. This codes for CASSLGSLNTEAFF.

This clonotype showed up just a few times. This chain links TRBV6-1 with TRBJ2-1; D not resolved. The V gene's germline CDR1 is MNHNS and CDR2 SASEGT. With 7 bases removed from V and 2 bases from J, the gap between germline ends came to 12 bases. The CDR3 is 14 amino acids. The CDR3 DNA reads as TGTGCCAGCATCGGCGGCACAACCTACAATGAGCAGTTCTTC. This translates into CASIGGTTYNEQFF.

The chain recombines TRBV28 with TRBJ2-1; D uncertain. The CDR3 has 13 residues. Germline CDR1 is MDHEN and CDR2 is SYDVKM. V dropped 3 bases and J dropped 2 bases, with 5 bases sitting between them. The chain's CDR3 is CASSLAPYNEQFF. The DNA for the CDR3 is TGTGCCAGCAGTTTGGCCCCCTACAATGAGCAGTTCTTC.

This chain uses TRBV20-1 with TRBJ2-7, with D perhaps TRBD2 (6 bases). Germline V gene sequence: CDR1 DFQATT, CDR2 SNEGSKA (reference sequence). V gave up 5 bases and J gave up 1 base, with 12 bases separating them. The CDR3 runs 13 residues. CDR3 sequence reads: CSAGLRGSYEQYF. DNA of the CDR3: TGCAGTGCTGGCCTCCGGGGGTCCTACGAGCAGTACTTC.

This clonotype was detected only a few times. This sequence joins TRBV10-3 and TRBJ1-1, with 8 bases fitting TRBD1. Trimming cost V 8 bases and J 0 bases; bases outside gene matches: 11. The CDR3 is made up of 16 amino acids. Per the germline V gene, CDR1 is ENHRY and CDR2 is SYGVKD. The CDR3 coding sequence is TGTGCCATCGCAGCGGGGACAGGCCTAATGAACACTGAAGCTTTCTTT. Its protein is CAIAAGTGLMNTEAFF.

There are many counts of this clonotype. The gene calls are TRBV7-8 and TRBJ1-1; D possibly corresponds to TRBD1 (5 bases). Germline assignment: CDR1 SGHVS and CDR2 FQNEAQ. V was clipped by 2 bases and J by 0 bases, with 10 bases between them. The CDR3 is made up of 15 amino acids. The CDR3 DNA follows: TGTGCCAGCAGCTTAACGGGGGTACTGAACACTGAAGCTTTCTTT. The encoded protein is CASSLTGVLNTEAFF.

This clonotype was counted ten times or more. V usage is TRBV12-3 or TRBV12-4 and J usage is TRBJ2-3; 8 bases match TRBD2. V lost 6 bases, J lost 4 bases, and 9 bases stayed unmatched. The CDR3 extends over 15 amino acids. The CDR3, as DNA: TGTGCCAGCAGACTAGCGGCAAGGGTGCCAGATACGCAGTATTTT. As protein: CASRLAARVPDTQYF.

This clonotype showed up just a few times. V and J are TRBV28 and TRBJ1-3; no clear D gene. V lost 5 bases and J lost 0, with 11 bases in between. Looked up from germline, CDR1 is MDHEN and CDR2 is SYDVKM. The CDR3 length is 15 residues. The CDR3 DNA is TGTGCCAGCAGTGTGATCGGAGACTCTGGAAACACCATATATTTT. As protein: CASSVIGDSGNTIYF.

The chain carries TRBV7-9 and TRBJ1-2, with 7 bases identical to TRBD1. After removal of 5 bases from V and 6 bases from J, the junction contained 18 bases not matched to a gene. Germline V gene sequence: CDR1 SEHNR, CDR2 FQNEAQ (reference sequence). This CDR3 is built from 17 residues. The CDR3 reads CASSPPQQGKEANGYTF. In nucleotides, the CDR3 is TGTGCCAGCAGCCCCCCCCAACAGGGGAAAGAGGCGAATGGCTACACCTTC.

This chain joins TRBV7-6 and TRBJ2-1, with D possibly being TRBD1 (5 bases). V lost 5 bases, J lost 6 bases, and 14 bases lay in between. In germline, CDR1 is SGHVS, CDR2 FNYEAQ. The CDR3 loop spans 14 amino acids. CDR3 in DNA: TGTGCCAGCAGCCCACATCCAAGGGGCAATGAGCAGTTCTTC. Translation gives CASSPHPRGNEQFF.

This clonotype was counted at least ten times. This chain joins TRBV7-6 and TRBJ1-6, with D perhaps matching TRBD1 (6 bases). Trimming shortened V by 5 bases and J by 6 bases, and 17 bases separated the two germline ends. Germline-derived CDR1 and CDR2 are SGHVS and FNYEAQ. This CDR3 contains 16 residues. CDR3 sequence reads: CASSPLSGGLNSPLHF. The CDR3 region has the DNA TGTGCCAGCAGCCCCCTTTCGGGGGGGCTTAATTCACCCCTCCACTTT. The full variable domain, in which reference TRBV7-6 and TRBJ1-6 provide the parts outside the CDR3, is GAGVSQSPRYKVTKRGQDVALRCDPISGHVSLYWYRQALGQGPEFLTYFNYEAQQDKSGLPNDRFSAERPEGSISTLTIQRTEQRDSAMYRCASSPLSGGLNSPLHFGNGTRLTVT.

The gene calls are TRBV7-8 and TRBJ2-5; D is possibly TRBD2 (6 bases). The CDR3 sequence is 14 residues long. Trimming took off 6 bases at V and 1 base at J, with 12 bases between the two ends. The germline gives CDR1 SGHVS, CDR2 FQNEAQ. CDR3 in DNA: TGTGCCAGCAGATATCTAGCGTCCCAAGAGACCCAGTACTTC. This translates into CASRYLASQETQYF.

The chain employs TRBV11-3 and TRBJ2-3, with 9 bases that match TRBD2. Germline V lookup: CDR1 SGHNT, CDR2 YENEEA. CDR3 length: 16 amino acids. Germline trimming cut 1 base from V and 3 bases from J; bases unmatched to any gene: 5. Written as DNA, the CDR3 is TGTGCCAGCAGCTTAGTAGCGGGGGTTTCTACAGATACGCAGTATTTT. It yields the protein CASSLVAGVSTDTQYF.

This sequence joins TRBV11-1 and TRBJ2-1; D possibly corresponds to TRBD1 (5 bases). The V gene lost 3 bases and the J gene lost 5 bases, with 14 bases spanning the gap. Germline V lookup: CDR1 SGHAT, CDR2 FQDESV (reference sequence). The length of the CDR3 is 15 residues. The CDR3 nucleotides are TGTGCCAGCAGCTTTGACCAGGGAAGACACAATGAGCAGTTCTTC. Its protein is CASSFDQGRHNEQFF.

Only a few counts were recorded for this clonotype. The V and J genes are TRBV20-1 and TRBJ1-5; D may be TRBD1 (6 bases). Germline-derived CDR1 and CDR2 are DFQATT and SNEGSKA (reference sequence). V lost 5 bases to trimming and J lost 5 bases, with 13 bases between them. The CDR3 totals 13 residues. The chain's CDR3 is CSALSRGYQPQHF. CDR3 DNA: TGCAGTGCTCTCTCCAGGGGCTATCAGCCCCAGCATTTT.

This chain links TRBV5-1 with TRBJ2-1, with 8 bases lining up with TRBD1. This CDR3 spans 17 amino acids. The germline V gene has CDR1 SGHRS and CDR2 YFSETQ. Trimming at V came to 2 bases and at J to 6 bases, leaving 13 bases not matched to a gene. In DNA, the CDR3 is TGCGCCAGCAGCTTAGCCGCCTACAGGGGGGTGGGCAATGAGCAGTTCTTC. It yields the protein CASSLAAYRGVGNEQFF.

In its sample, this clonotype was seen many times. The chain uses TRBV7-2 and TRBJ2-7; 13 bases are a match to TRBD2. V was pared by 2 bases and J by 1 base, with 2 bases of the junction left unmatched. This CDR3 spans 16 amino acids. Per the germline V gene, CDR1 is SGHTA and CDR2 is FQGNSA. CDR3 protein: CASSLTGLAGSYEQYF. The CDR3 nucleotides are TGTGCCAGCAGCTTAACGGGACTAGCGGGGTCCTACGAGCAGTACTTC.

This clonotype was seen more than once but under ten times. The CDR3 region has the DNA TGTGCCAGTAGGCAACTAGCGGGGCCCATTTACAATGAGCAGTTCTTC. This sequence encodes CASRQLAGPIYNEQFF. This rearrangement joins TRBV19 to TRBJ2-1, with TRBD2 matching over 10 bases. The CDR3 is 16 amino acids. Germline V gene lookup returns CDR1 LNHDA and CDR2 SQIVND (reference sequence). V lost 6 bases and J lost 4; bases outside the gene matches: 9.

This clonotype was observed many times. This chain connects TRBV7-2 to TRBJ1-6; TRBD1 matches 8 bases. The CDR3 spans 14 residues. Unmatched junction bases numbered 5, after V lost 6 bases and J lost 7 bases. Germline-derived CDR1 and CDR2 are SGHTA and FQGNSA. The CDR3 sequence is CASREQGGNSPLHF. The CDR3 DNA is TGTGCCAGCAGGGAACAGGGGGGGAATTCACCCCTCCACTTT.

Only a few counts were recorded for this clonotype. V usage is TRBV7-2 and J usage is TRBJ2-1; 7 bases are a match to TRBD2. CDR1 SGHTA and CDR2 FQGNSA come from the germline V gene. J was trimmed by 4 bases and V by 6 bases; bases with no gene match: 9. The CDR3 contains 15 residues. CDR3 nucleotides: TGTGCCAGCAGAGCGGGACTGAGTCCTTACAATGAGCAGTTCTTC. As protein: CASRAGLSPYNEQFF.

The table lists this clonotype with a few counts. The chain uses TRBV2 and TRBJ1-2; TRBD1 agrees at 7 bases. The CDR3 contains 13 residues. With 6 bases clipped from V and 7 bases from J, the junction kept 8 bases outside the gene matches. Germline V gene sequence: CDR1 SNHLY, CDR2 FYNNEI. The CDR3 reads CASSARGIGGYTF. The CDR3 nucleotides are TGTGCCAGCAGCGCCAGGGGGATAGGTGGCTACACCTTC.

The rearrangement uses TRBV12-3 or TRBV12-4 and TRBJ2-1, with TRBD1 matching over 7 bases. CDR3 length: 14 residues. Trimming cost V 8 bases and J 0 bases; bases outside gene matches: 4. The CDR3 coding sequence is TGTGCCAGCTTTGAGGGGGCCTCCTACAATGAGCAGTTCTTC. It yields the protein CASFEGASYNEQFF.